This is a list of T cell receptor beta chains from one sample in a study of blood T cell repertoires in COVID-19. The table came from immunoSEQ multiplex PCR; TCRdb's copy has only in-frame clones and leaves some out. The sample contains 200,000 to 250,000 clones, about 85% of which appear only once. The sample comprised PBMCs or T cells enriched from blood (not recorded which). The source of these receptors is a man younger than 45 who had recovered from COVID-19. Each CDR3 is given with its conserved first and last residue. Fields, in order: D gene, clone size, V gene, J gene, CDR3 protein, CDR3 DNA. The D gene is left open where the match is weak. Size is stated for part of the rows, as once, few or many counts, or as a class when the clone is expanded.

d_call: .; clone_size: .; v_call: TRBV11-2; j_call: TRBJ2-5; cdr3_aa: CASSPLTYRTDLQETQYF; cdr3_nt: TGTGCCAGCAGCCCACTAACTTATCGGACAGATTTACAAGAGACCCAGTACTTC
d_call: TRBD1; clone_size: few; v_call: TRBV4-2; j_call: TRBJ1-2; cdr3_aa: CASSQGRDRPHGYTF; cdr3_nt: TGTGCCAGCAGCCAAGGCCGGGACAGGCCGCACGGCTACACCTTC
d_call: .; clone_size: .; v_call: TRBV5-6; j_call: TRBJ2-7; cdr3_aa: CASSLTASYEQYF; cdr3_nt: TGTGCCAGCAGCTTGACTGCCTCCTACGAGCAGTACTTC
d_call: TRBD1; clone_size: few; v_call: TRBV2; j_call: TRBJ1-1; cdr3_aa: CASRPTGGSNTEAFF; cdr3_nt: TGTGCCAGCCGACCGACAGGGGGCTCGAACACTGAAGCTTTCTTT
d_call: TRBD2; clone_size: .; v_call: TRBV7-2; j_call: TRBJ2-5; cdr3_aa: CASSLTAGGAETQYF; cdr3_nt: TGTGCCAGCAGCTTAACCGCGGGGGGGGCAGAGACCCAGTACTTC
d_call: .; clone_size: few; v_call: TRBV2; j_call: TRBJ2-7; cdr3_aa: CASSEGQGAEQYF; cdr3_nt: TGTGCCAGCAGTGAAGGGCAGGGTGCCGAGCAGTACTTC
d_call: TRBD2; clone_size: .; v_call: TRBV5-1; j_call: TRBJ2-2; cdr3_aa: CASSFSSGANTGELFF; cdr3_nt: TGCGCCAGCAGCTTCTCTAGCGGGGCGAACACCGGGGAGCTGTTTTTT
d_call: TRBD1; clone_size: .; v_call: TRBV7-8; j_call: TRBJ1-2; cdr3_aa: CASSLRRGTGDYGYTF; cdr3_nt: TGTGCCAGCAGCTTAAGACGAGGGACAGGCGACTATGGCTACACCTTC
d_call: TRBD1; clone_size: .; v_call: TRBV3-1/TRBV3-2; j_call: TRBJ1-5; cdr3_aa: CASSQAQGVGQPQHF; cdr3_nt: TGTGCCAGCAGCCAAGCACAGGGGGTAGGTCAGCCCCAGCATTTT
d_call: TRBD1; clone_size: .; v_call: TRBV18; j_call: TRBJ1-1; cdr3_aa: CASSPPPTGNGRTEAFF; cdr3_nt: TGTGCCAGCTCACCACCCCCGACAGGGAATGGAAGGACTGAAGCTTTCTTT
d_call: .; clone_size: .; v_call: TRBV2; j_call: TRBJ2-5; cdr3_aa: CASGGGAIETQYF; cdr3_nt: TGTGCCAGCGGAGGGGGCGCGATTGAGACCCAGTACTTC
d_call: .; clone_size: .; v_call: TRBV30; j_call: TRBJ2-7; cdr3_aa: CAWSEGQRAYF; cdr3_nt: TGTGCCTGGAGTGAAGGACAGCGAGCGTACTTC
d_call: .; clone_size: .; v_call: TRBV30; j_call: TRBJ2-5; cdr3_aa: CAWSVGLDETQYF; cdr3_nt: TGTGCCTGGAGTGTGGGTCTAGATGAGACCCAGTACTTC
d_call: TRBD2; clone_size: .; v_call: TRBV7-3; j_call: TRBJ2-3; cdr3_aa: CASSLAGGHSSTDTQYF; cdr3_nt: TGTGCCAGCAGCTTAGCGGGGGGCCATTCTAGCACAGATACGCAGTATTTT
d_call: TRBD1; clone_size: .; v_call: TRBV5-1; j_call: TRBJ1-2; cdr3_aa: CASSLPLQGVYGYTF; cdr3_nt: TGCGCCAGCAGCTTACCTTTACAGGGGGTGTATGGCTACACCTTC
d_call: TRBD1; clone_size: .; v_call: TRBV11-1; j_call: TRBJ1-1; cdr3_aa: CASSLVRGRAEAFF; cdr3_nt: TGTGCCAGCAGCTTAGTCAGGGGGAGAGCTGAAGCTTTCTTT
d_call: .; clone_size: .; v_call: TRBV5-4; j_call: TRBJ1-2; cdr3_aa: CASSPPDLYGYTF; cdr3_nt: TGTGCCAGCAGCCCACCAGATCTCTATGGCTACACCTTC
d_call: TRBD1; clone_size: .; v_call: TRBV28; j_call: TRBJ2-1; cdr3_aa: CASSPQDRGGNEQFF; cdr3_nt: TGTGCCAGCAGTCCTCAAGACAGGGGAGGCAATGAGCAGTTCTTC
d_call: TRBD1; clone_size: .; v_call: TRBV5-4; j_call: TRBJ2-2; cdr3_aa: CASSSRQGAGELFF; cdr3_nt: TGTGCCAGCAGCTCCCGACAGGGTGCCGGGGAGCTGTTTTTT
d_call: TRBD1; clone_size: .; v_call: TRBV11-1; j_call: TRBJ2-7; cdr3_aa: CASSLTDRALSYEQYF; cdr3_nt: TGTGCCAGCAGCTTAACCGACAGGGCACTCTCCTACGAGCAGTACTTC
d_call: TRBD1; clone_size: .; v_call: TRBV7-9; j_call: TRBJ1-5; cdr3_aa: CASSSEGASNQPQHF; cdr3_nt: TGTGCCAGCAGTTCAGAGGGGGCGAGCAATCAGCCCCAGCATTTT
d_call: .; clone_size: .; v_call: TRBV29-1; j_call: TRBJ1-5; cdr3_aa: CSVLWGGNQPQHF; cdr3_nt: TGCAGCGTACTTTGGGGAGGCAATCAGCCCCAGCATTTT
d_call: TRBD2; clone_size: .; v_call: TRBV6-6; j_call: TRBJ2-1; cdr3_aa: CASSQAGGSYNEQFF; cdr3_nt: TGTGCCAGCAGCCAAGCGGGAGGATCCTACAATGAGCAGTTCTTC
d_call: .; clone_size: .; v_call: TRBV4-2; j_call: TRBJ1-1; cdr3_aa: CASSPEGMSVGWAFF; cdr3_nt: TGTGCCAGCAGCCCCGAGGGCATGTCTGTAGGGTGGGCTTTCTTT
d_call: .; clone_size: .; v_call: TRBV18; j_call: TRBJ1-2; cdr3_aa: CASSFEAYGYTF; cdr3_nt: TGTGCCAGCTCATTCGAAGCTTATGGCTACACCTTC
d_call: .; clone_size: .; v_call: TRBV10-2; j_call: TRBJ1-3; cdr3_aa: CASSLVGLSGNTIYF; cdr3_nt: TGCGCCAGCAGTCTTGTGGGCCTCTCCGGAAACACCATATATTTT
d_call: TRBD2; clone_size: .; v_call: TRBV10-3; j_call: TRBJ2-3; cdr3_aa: CAIRTGGPSTDTQYF; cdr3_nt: TGTGCCATCAGGACGGGGGGGCCGAGCACAGATACGCAGTATTTT
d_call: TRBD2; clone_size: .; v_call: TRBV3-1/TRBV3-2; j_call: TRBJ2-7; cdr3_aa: CASSPLGGLAGGPYEQYF; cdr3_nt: TGTGCCAGCAGCCCCCTTGGGGGACTAGCGGGGGGGCCCTACGAGCAGTACTTC
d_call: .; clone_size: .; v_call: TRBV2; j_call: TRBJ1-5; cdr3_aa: CASSESGGSNQPQHF; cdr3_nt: TGTGCCAGCAGTGAAAGTGGCGGTAGCAATCAGCCCCAGCATTTT